Listed below are T cell receptor beta chains from one sample, sequenced in a study of patients with pleural tuberculosis. One entry per CDR3 protein, called by TCRdb with MiXCR from the reads. The sample shows tens of thousands of distinct CDR3 sequences, about a sixth of them seen only once. Sequencing used peripheral blood. The source is a human donor with pleural tuberculosis. Each CDR3 is given with its conserved first and last residue. The order of the fields is D gene, J gene, clone size, V gene, CDR3 protein, CDR3 DNA. D genes are given only for firm matches. Not every row has a clone size; where given, it reads once, few, many or a size class.

.	TRBJ1-6	many	TRBV10-3	CAISESMAGNSPLHF	TGTGCCATCAGTGAGTCGATGGCCGGTAATTCACCCCTCCACTTT
.	TRBJ1-5	medium-sized	TRBV6-6	CASSYSDSLDQPQHF	TGTGCCAGCAGTTACTCGGACAGCTTAGATCAGCCCCAGCATTTT
.	TRBJ1-1	.	TRBV4-1	CASSQRTAEEAFF	TGCGCCAGCAGCCAGAGGACCGCCGAGGAGGCTTTCTTT
.	TRBJ2-3	many	TRBV29-1	CSVVTVITDTQYF	TGCAGCGTTGTCACCGTTATTACAGATACGCAGTATTTT
.	TRBJ2-4	.	TRBV29-1	CSVEEARGRFHIQYF	TGCAGCGTTGAAGAGGCGAGAGGGCGATTTCACATTCAGTACTTC
.	TRBJ2-5	many	TRBV3-1	CASSQETQYF	TGTGCCAGCAGCCAAGAGACCCAGTACTTC
.	TRBJ2-1	few	TRBV5-8	CASSLGGLESSYNEQFF	TGTGCCAGCAGCTTGGGGGGACTCGAGAGCTCCTACAATGAGCAGTTCTTC
.	TRBJ2-2	many	TRBV29-1	CSVVPTTGELFF	TGCAGCGTTGTCCCTACCACCGGGGAGCTGTTTTTT
TRBD2	TRBJ2-2	many	TRBV2	CASSTLAGLGELFF	TGTGCCAGCAGTACACTAGCGGGACTCGGGGAGCTGTTTTTT
TRBD1	TRBJ2-1	few	TRBV27	CASRPRQGTYNEQFF	TGTGCCAGCAGGCCCCGACAGGGGACCTACAATGAGCAGTTCTTC
.	TRBJ2-4	many	TRBV28	CASSSAVGAKNIQYF	TGTGCCAGCAGTTCCGCAGTGGGGGCCAAAAACATTCAGTACTTC
.	TRBJ1-5	.	TRBV20-1	CSASQRTDSNQPQHF	TGCAGTGCTAGTCAGAGGACTGATAGCAATCAGCCCCAGCATTTT
TRBD2	TRBJ2-7	many	TRBV20-1	CSARVSGTYEQYF	TGCAGTGCTAGAGTTAGCGGGACCTACGAGCAGTACTTC
TRBD2	TRBJ2-7	many	TRBV25-1	CASSNGTSSYEQYF	TGTGCCAGCAGTAACGGGACTAGCTCCTACGAGCAGTACTTC
TRBD2	TRBJ2-3	many	TRBV5-1	CASSLLAGGTDTQYF	TGCGCCAGCAGCTTACTAGCGGGGGGCACAGATACGCAGTATTTT
TRBD1	TRBJ2-4	many	TRBV6-2/TRBV6-3	CASSFGGQNIQYF	TGTGCCAGCAGTTTTGGGGGACAGAACATTCAGTACTTC
.	TRBJ2-3	many	TRBV11-3	CASSYRTGRGTQYF	TGTGCCAGCAGCTACCGGACAGGGAGGGGTACGCAGTATTTT
.	TRBJ2-7	many	TRBV6-6	CASSYSMAGSYEQYF	TGTGCCAGCAGTTACTCGATGGCGGGATCCTACGAGCAGTACTTC
.	TRBJ2-7	many	TRBV28	CASSLPGGYEQYF	TGTGCCAGCAGTTTACCAGGAGGGTACGAGCAGTACTTC
TRBD2	TRBJ2-3	.	TRBV6-2/TRBV6-3	CASSWQIAGGQDTQYF	TGTGCCAGCAGTTGGCAAATAGCGGGAGGGCAAGATACGCAGTATTTT
.	TRBJ2-7	many	TRBV5-4	CASSIGGRSEQYF	TGTGCCAGCAGCATAGGGGGGAGGAGCGAGCAGTACTTC
.	TRBJ2-1	.	TRBV6-2/TRBV6-3	CASSYDGTGNEPFF	TGTGCCAGCAGTTACGACGGGACCGGTAATGAGCCGTTCTTC
.	TRBJ1-1	medium-sized	TRBV28	CASSLIRTEAFF	TGTGCCAGCAGTTTAATCAGAACTGAAGCTTTCTTT
.	TRBJ2-2	many	TRBV28	CASSLFGRNTGELFF	TGTGCCAGCAGTTTATTCGGGCGTAACACCGGGGAGCTGTTTTTT
.	TRBJ2-7	many	TRBV19	CASSKRFDSLYEQYF	TGTGCCAGTAGTAAGCGCTTTGACAGTCTTTACGAGCAGTACTTC
.	TRBJ2-3	many	TRBV7-2	CASSPSGTDTQYF	TGTGCCAGCAGCCCCTCGGGCACAGATACGCAGTATTTT
.	TRBJ1-1	.	TRBV3-1	CAKGQEASF	TGCGCCAAAGGACAAGAAGCTTCCTTT